These 18 T cell receptor beta chains were all obtained from the same sample, sequenced in a study of patients and donors after allogeneic stem cell transplantation. TCRdb called the RT-PCR reads again in MiXCR, with one record for every CDR3 protein. The sample records about 200,000 distinct CDR3 sequences, 38% being singletons. The source material was blood, either unsorted or a sorted T cell fraction (not recorded which). These receptors all stem from a human donor who was either an allogeneic HSCT recipient or a stem cell or donor lymphocyte infusion donor (not recorded which). It is not recorded whose cells these are; they may come from a transplant donor.

V and J are TRBV2 and TRBJ1-3; tentative D call: TRBD1 (6 bases). Germline V lookup: CDR1 SNHLY, CDR2 FYNNEI. Trimming took 7 bases from V and 4 from J, leaving 14 bases between them. The CDR3 loop spans 14 amino acids. CDR3 sequence reads: CASTAAGVGNTIYF. CDR3 coding DNA: TGTGCCAGCACCGCGGCAGGGGTGGGAAACACCATATATTTT.

The rearrangement links TRBV4-2 to TRBJ1-1; D gene uncertain. Trimming stripped 1 base from V and 4 bases from J, with 13 bases between. Germline V CDR1 and CDR2: LGHNA, YNFKEQ. The CDR3 is 15 residues long. In DNA, the CDR3 is TGTGCCAGCAGCCAAGGGGCAGGAGCTTCCACTGAAGCTTTCTTT. Encoded protein: CASSQGAGASTEAFF.

The chain employs TRBV20-1 and TRBJ2-7; 11 bases map to TRBD1. V was pared by 6 bases and J by 3 bases, with 7 bases of the junction left unmatched. The CDR3 sequence is 14 residues long. Germline-derived CDR1 and CDR2 are DFQATT and SNEGSKA (reference sequence). CDR3 sequence reads: CSAISDRGLYEQYF. The CDR3 DNA follows: TGCAGTGCAATTTCGGACAGGGGGCTCTACGAGCAGTACTTC.

The V call is TRBV12-3 or TRBV12-4, the J call TRBJ2-3; D possibly corresponds to TRBD2 (6 bases). The ends were cut back, 4 bases at V and 0 bases at J, with 11 bases in the middle. This CDR3 comprises 15 residues. The CDR3 sequence is CASSSRDSSTDTQYF. As DNA, the CDR3 is TGTGCCAGCAGTTCACGGGACTCCAGCACAGATACGCAGTATTTT.

In this sample, this clonotype turned up a few times. The rearrangement joins TRBV5-6 to TRBJ1-6, with D maybe TRBD1 (6 bases). V lost 4 bases and J 7 bases, leaving 9 bases between the germline ends. Germline CDR1 SGHDT, CDR2 YYEEEE. The length of the CDR3 is 13 residues. CDR3 sequence reads: CASSAGGNSPLHF. The CDR3 DNA reads as TGTGCCAGCAGCGCGGGGGGCAATTCACCCCTCCACTTT.

This clonotype was found a few times. The J gene is TRBJ1-5, the V gene TRBV5-1, with no clear D. The CDR3 has 18 amino acids. V dropped 2 bases and J dropped 9 bases, with 27 bases sitting between them. Germline V gene lookup returns CDR1 SGHRS and CDR2 YFSETQ. This chain's CDR3 is CASSFPPRHPIPMAPQHF. Written as DNA, the CDR3 is TGCGCCAGCAGCTTCCCTCCGCGCCACCCAATCCCTATGGCGCCCCAGCATTTT.

The V gene is TRBV10-3, the J gene TRBJ1-1, with D perhaps matching TRBD1 (6 bases). There are 13 residues in the CDR3. Trimming cost V 6 bases and J 0 bases, with 8 bases left between them. Germline V gene data show CDR1 as ENHRY and CDR2 as SYGVKD. The CDR3 spells CAIRDSLNTEAFF. The CDR3 DNA reads TGTGCCATCAGGGACAGCTTGAACACTGAAGCTTTCTTT.

The V and J genes are TRBV5-8 and TRBJ2-1, with TRBD1 as a possible D gene (5 bases). CDR3 length equals 11 residues. Trimming cost V 0 bases and J 14 bases, with 9 bases left between them. Germline loops: CDR1 SGHTS, CDR2 YDEGEE. The CDR3 sequence is CASSLGRVEFF. The DNA of the CDR3 is TGTGCCAGCAGCTTGGGCAGGGTGGAGTTCTTC.

The V and J genes are TRBV4-2 and TRBJ1-6, with 9 bases that match TRBD1. Germline CDR1 is LGHNA and CDR2 is YNFKEQ. There are 19 residues in the CDR3. V dropped 0 bases and J dropped 1; count of bases not matched to a gene: 7. The CDR3 DNA follows: TGTGCCAGCAGCCAAGAGACCGGACAGGGGTTTTCCTATAATTCACCCCTCCACTTT. Residues: CASSQETGQGFSYNSPLHF.

This rearrangement joins TRBV5-1 to TRBJ2-2, with D perhaps assigned TRBD1 or TRBD2 (5 bases each). The CDR3 is made up of 14 amino acids. The ends were cut back, 5 bases at V and 4 bases at J, with 12 bases in the middle. Germline V CDR1 and CDR2: SGHRS, YFSETQ. DNA for the CDR3: TGCGCCAGCAGGGCCGGGACGGGCACCGGGGAGCTGTTTTTT. Protein product: CASRAGTGTGELFF.

Worth noting for this clonotype: At one of its ends the junction is not consistent with the germline gene, which may arise from a read error. V gene TRBV19 combines with J gene TRBJ1-1; D may be TRBD1 (6 bases). CDR1 and CDR2 from the germline V gene are LNHDA and SQIVND (reference sequence). This CDR3 is built from 14 residues. The CDR3 DNA reads TGTGCCAGTAGTTCGGGACAAGGTCAAAGGGAAGTTTTCTTT. It yields the protein CASSSGQGQREVFF.

The chain recombines TRBV11-2 with TRBJ2-1; D call uncertain. Trimming took off 5 bases at V and 10 bases at J, with 9 bases between the two ends. Germline V gene lookup returns CDR1 SGHAT and CDR2 FQNNGV. This CDR3 is 11 amino acids long. DNA of the CDR3: TGTGCCAGCAGCCCGAGCCGGGAGCAGTTCTTC. This sequence encodes CASSPSREQFF.

V usage is TRBV12-3 or TRBV12-4 and J usage is TRBJ1-4; D may be TRBD1 (6 bases). V gave up 8 bases and J gave up 4 bases, with 11 bases separating them. This CDR3 region has 13 residues. This CDR3 reads CASGNRVNEKLFF. Here the CDR3 DNA reads TGTGCCAGCGGCAACAGGGTTAATGAAAAACTGTTTTTT.

This clonotype was recorded a few times. The rearrangement uses TRBV29-1 and TRBJ2-2; 11 positions agree with TRBD1. From germline, CDR1 is SQVTM and CDR2 ANQGSEA. CDR3 length equals 14 residues. J gave up 5 bases and V 7 bases, and 6 bases lay outside the gene matches. DNA of the CDR3: TGCAGCGCCCGGACAGGGGGCGGAACCGGGGAGCTGTTTTTT. This codes for CSARTGGGTGELFF.

This chain links TRBV29-1 with TRBJ1-1; the D gene is possibly TRBD1 (5 bases). In germline, CDR1 is SQVTM, CDR2 ANQGSEA. The CDR3 covers 12 residues. Deletions cut 7 bases from V and 1 base from J, with 10 bases between. CDR3 sequence: CSGRRGNTEAFF. CDR3 bases: TGCAGCGGAAGGAGGGGGAACACTGAAGCTTTCTTT. The full variable domain, with the rest looked up from reference TRBV29-1 and TRBJ1-1, is SAVISQKPSRDICQRGTSLTIQCQVDSQVTMMFWYRQQPGQSLTLIATANQGSEATYESGFVIDKFPISRPNLTFSTLTVSNMSPEDSSIYLCSGRRGNTEAFFGQGTRLTVV.

The J gene is TRBJ2-7, the V gene TRBV6-6; the match to TRBD1 covers 8 bases. Germline V CDR1 and CDR2: MNHNY, SVGAGI (reference sequence). The CDR3 contains 12 residues. The V segment lost 11 bases and the J segment 3 bases; nucleotides outside the gene matches: 6. CDR3 residues: CAARDRYYEQYF. The CDR3 DNA follows: TGTGCCGCCCGGGACAGGTACTACGAGCAGTACTTC.

This clonotype was seen many times. The chain employs TRBV4-2 and TRBJ2-5, with 7 nucleotides matching TRBD1. This CDR3 is 14 amino acids long. Per the germline V gene, CDR1 is LGHNA and CDR2 is YNFKEQ. With 0 bases clipped from V and 4 bases from J, the junction kept 2 bases outside the gene matches. This chain's CDR3 is CASSQDHRGETQYF. The CDR3 DNA is TGTGCCAGCAGCCAAGATCACAGGGGAGAGACCCAGTACTTC.

This clonotype has a handful of counts. The chain joins TRBV24-1 to TRBJ2-7; 9 bases fit TRBD1. The germline V gene has CDR1 KGHDR and CDR2 SFDVKD. The CDR3 contains 16 residues. With V trimmed by 4 bases and J by 7 bases, 13 bases remained unmatched. The CDR3 DNA is TGTGCCACCAGTGACCCGACCTCACAGGGGGCGGGAGAGCAGTACTTC. Protein sequence: CATSDPTSQGAGEQYF.